These 8 T cell receptor beta chains came from one sample sequenced in a study of memory CD4+ T cells and cytomegalovirus serostatus. Single viable CD3+CD4+CD8-CD45RO+ cells were sorted as the memory CD4+ T cells. Here immunoSEQ multiplex PCR was the method, and the copy in TCRdb shows in-frame clones only, minus some. The sample consists of about 59,000 clones, 81% of them appearing once. Sequenced sample: memory CD4+ T cells from blood. All receptors come from an adult in good health and CMV-seronegative.

The chain joins TRBV13 to TRBJ1-6, with D possibly being TRBD1 (6 bases). The CDR3 totals 15 residues. The V gene's germline CDR1 is PRHDT and CDR2 FYEKMQ (reference sequence). With 4 bases removed from V and 7 bases from J, the gap between germline ends came to 14 bases. The CDR3 region is CASSYRDTPNSPLHF. As DNA, the CDR3 is TGTGCCAGCAGCTACCGGGACACACCAAATTCACCCCTCCACTTT.

V is TRBV7-2 and J is TRBJ2-7; D is possibly TRBD1 or TRBD2 (5 bases each). Germline lookup yields CDR1 SGHTA and CDR2 FQGNSA. V was cut by 6 bases and J by 0 bases, with 12 bases left in between. This CDR3 is 14 amino acids long. As DNA, the CDR3 is TGTGCCAGCAGGAAGGGGACCGACTCCTACGAGCAGTACTTC. It yields the protein CASRKGTDSYEQYF.

This clone was seen just once. The rearrangement uses TRBV11-2 and TRBJ2-3; 10 positions match TRBD2. Losses at the gene ends were 5 bases for V and 3 bases for J; bases not matched to a gene: 8. Germline CDR1 and CDR2: SGHAT and FQNNGV. The CDR3 runs 16 residues. CDR3 in DNA: TGTGCCAGCAGCCCACGGGCTAGCGGGAGAACAGATACGCAGTATTTT. This encodes CASSPRASGRTDTQYF.

The J gene is TRBJ2-1, the V gene TRBV9; 12 bases align to TRBD2. CDR1 and CDR2 (germline): SGDLS, YYNGEE. V was pared by 0 bases and J by 3 bases, with 4 bases of the junction left unmatched. The CDR3 has 17 residues. The CDR3 nucleotides read TGTGCCAGCAGCGTAGCCCCGGGACTAGCGGGCTACAATGAGCAGTTCTTC. This codes for CASSVAPGLAGYNEQFF.

The chain recombines TRBV7-2 with TRBJ2-1; D not resolved. This CDR3 spans 15 amino acids. Per germline, CDR1 SGHTA and CDR2 FQGNSA. V dropped 5 bases and J dropped 0 bases, with 11 bases sitting between them. The CDR3, as DNA: TGTGCCAGCAGCCTGCGAAGTAGCTCCTACAATGAGCAGTTCTTC. Translated, it gives CASSLRSSSYNEQFF.

This chain links TRBV18 with TRBJ2-7; 11 bases line up with TRBD2. CDR1 KGHSH and CDR2 LQKENI come from the germline V gene. The CDR3 has 14 amino acids. J lost 3 bases, V lost 6 bases, and 4 bases had no gene match. This chain's CDR3 is CASSSGTSGYEQYF. The CDR3 bases are TGTGCCAGCTCGTCCGGGACTAGCGGCTACGAGCAGTACTTC.

Only a few counts were recorded for this clone. The chain joins TRBV9 to TRBJ1-1, with a weak D call TRBD1 (5 bases). CDR1 SGDLS and CDR2 YYNGEE come from the germline V gene. Trimming stripped 4 bases from V and 7 bases from J, with 17 bases between. The CDR3 contains 14 residues. The CDR3 sequence is CASSPWDRHIEAFF. The CDR3 coding sequence is TGTGCCAGCAGCCCCTGGGACCGACACATTGAAGCTTTCTTT.

The chain combines TRBV14 with TRBJ2-2, with 8 bases fitting TRBD2. The CDR3 is made up of 18 amino acids. The germline V gene encodes CDR1 SGHDN and CDR2 FVKESK. V gave up 5 bases and J gave up 6 bases; unmatched junction bases: 17. The CDR3 coding sequence is TGTGCCAGCAGCTCTAGGACTAGCAGCGGGAGATCCCCCGGGGAGCTGTTTTTT. It codes for CASSSRTSSGRSPGELFF. The variable domain in full, with the rest retrieved from reference TRBV14 and TRBJ2-2, is EAGVTQFPSHSVIEKGQTVTLRCDPISGHDNLYWYRRVMGKEIKFLLHFVKESKQDESGMPNNRFLAERTGGTYSTLKVQPAELEDSGVYFCASSSRTSSGRSPGELFFGEGSRLTVL.